Listed below are T cell receptor beta chains from one sample, sequenced in a study of identifying expanded T cells in peripheral blood. Method: immunoSEQ multiplex PCR; TCRdb's copy keeps in-frame clones and lacks some. Of approximately 92,000 clones in the sample, more than 75% are singletons; the top ten hold 3.5% to 5.5%. Material for sequencing was blood. The receptors come from a person between 18 and 75 years old in good health. The CDR3 runs from the conserved cysteine through the conserved F or W. A D gene is named only where the DNA matches it firmly. Some rows mark clone size as missing; the rest say once, few, many or name a class of expanded clone.

V,D,J,size,DNA,CDR3
TRBV18,-,TRBJ1-4,-,TGTGCCAGCTCACCTCGGACGCCAGAAGGCGAAAAACTGTTTTTT,CASSPRTPEGEKLFF
TRBV10-3,TRBD2,TRBJ2-3,-,TGTGCCATCAGCAGACTAGCGGGCCGCACAGATACGCAGTATTTT,CAISRLAGRTDTQYF
TRBV7-9,-,TRBJ1-2,-,TGTGCCAGCAGCTTAGGACAGGCGGCTAACTATGGCTACACCTTC,CASSLGQAANYGYTF
TRBV2,-,TRBJ1-1,-,TGTGCCAGCAGGTCGGACATGCGGACTGAAGCTTTCTTT,CASRSDMRTEAFF
TRBV5-1,-,TRBJ1-1,once,TGCGCCAGCAGCTTGGGGGGGAGGACTACAGAAACTGAAGCTTTCTTT,CASSLGGRTTETEAFF
TRBV6-1,-,TRBJ1-2,-,TGTGCCAGCAGAGAACAAGAGGGCTATGGCTACACCTTC,CASREQEGYGYTF
TRBV27,TRBD1,TRBJ1-6,-,TGTGCCAGCAGCTACAGGGGACCCCCGGGCCCCCTCCACTTT,CASSYRGPPGPLHF
TRBV6-6,-,TRBJ1-6,-,TGTGCCAGCAATACTGGGAGTTACTATAATTCACCCCTCCACTTT,CASNTGSYYNSPLHF
TRBV5-6,TRBD2,TRBJ2-3,-,TGTGCCAGCAGCCATCTAGCGGGGGATAGCACAGATACGCAGTATTTT,CASSHLAGDSTDTQYF
TRBV30,-,TRBJ1-5,-,TGTGCCTGGAGTGTGCAGGGGAATCAGCCCCAGCATTTT,CAWSVQGNQPQHF
TRBV18,TRBD1,TRBJ2-5,-,TGTGCCAGCTCACCTGGCGGGACAGGACGGCAAGAGACCCAGTACTTC,CASSPGGTGRQETQYF
TRBV2,TRBD1,TRBJ1-2,few,TGTGCCAGAGGACAGGGGGATGGCTACACCTTC,CARGQGDGYTF
TRBV18,TRBD1,TRBJ2-7,-,TGTGCCAGCTCACCGGACAGGGACCACTACGAGCAGTACTTC,CASSPDRDHYEQYF
TRBV5-1,-,TRBJ1-3,-,TGCGCCAGCAGCTTGGCCGGGGGATTCAGCTCTGGAAACACCATATATTTT,CASSLAGGFSSGNTIYF
TRBV5-1,TRBD1,TRBJ1-2,-,TGCGCCAGCAGATCGGACAGGGCCGGATCCTTAGTGGGTGGCTACACCTTC,CASRSDRAGSLVGGYTF
TRBV5-1,TRBD2,TRBJ2-1,-,TGCGCCAGCAGGCTGTCCGGGACTAGCGGGAATGAGCAGTTCTTC,CASRLSGTSGNEQFF
TRBV30,-,TRBJ1-2,once,TGTGCCTGGAGTGTGTTGGAGGTTTGGAGCACTGGCTACACCTTC,CAWSVLEVWSTGYTF
TRBV4-1,-,TRBJ2-7,-,TGCGCCAGCAGCCCTCTCTTAGGACCCCAAGAACTGGAATACTTC,CASSPLLGPQELEYF
TRBV27,TRBD1,TRBJ1-2,-,TGTGCCAGCAGTTTCGAGCAGGGGGCTAACTATGGCTACACCTTC,CASSFEQGANYGYTF
TRBV6-5,TRBD1,TRBJ2-7,-,TGTGCCAGCAGTCCCGGGGACAGGGTGGGCGAGCAGTACTTC,CASSPGDRVGEQYF
TRBV7-6,TRBD1,TRBJ2-5,-,TGTGCCAGCAGCACAAGAAAGGGACAGCTTGACCAAGAGACCCAGTACTTC,CASSTRKGQLDQETQYF
TRBV21-1,-,TRBJ1-2,-,TGTGCCAGCAGTCTAGACAGACCCTATGGCTACACCTTC,CASSLDRPYGYTF
TRBV10-3,-,TRBJ2-1,-,TGTGCCATCAGTGATTTGGGGGGACGTAGGACTGGAGAGCAGTTCTTC,CAISDLGGRRTGEQFF
TRBV19,-,TRBJ1-5,-,TGTGCCAGTAGTAGGGGGTTCGGCAATCAGCCCCAGCATTTT,CASSRGFGNQPQHF
TRBV6-5,-,TRBJ2-2,-,TGTGCCAGCTGTGATTCGAACACCGGGGAGCTGTTTTTT,CASCDSNTGELFF
TRBV5-1,-,TRBJ2-3,-,TGCGCCAGCAGCTTGGGGGGCACAGATACGCAGTATTTT,CASSLGGTDTQYF
TRBV7-9,TRBD1,TRBJ2-3,-,TGTGCCAGCTACAGACGACAGGGCTCCACAGATACGCAGTATTTT,CASYRRQGSTDTQYF
TRBV6-1,-,TRBJ1-2,-,TGTGCCAGCAGTGGAACAGGGCCCAACTATGGCTACACCTTC,CASSGTGPNYGYTF
TRBV6-1,-,TRBJ2-2,-,TGTGCCAGCACTTCAAACCGTGTGGGGACCGGGGAGCTGTTTTTT,CASTSNRVGTGELFF
TRBV4-1,-,TRBJ1-1,-,TGCGCCAGCAGCCGAGACACTGAAGCTTTCTTT,CASSRDTEAFF
TRBV5-1,TRBD1,TRBJ1-1,few,TGCGCCAGCAGCTCCCGACAGGGGGCTGAAGCTTTCTTT,CASSSRQGAEAFF
TRBV7-2,-,TRBJ2-2,many,TGTGCCAGCAGCTACGGGACGGTGAACACCGGGGAGCTGTTTTTT,CASSYGTVNTGELFF
TRBV18,-,TRBJ1-1,-,TGTGCCAGCTCAGAAACCGGGAGGATGAACACTGAAGCTTTCTTT,CASSETGRMNTEAFF
TRBV9,-,TRBJ1-2,-,TGTGCCAGCAGCGCGGCGACCGTTAACTATGGCTACACCTTC,CASSAATVNYGYTF
TRBV29-1,-,TRBJ1-2,-,TGCAGCGTTGCTCACAAAGACGTCTATGGCTACACCTTC,CSVAHKDVYGYTF
TRBV6-5,-,TRBJ2-7,-,TGTGCCAGCAGTTACTCGTCTCTATACGAGCAGTACTTC,CASSYSSLYEQYF
TRBV9,-,TRBJ2-2,once,TGTGCCAGCAGCGTACGTGGGACGAGGAACACCGGGGAGCTGTTTTTT,CASSVRGTRNTGELFF
TRBV9,-,TRBJ1-2,-,TGTGCCAGCAGTAAGAGTGGGGTCCATAACTATGGCTACACCTTC,CASSKSGVHNYGYTF
TRBV5-4,-,TRBJ2-3,-,TGTGCCAGCAGCATAGCAGATACGCAGTATTTT,CASSIADTQYF
TRBV19,TRBD1,TRBJ1-2,-,TGTGCCAGCTCTTGGGGGGGACAGCACTATGGCTACACCTTC,CASSWGGQHYGYTF
TRBV23-1,TRBD2,TRBJ2-3,-,TGCGCCAGCAGTCAGCCTTGGGGGTTGCGGGAGAGGAGAGATACGCAGTATTTT,CASSQPWGLRERRDTQYF
TRBV7-2,-,TRBJ2-6,-,TGTGCCAGCAGCTTTAAAGGGGCCTCTGGGGCCAACGTCCTGACTTTC,CASSFKGASGANVLTF
TRBV30,-,TRBJ1-2,-,TGTGCCTGGAGGACGGGTTTGCGGCCTCGGAGAAACCAAAACTATGGCTACACCTTC,CAWRTGLRPRRNQNYGYTF
TRBV6-1,-,TRBJ1-4,once,TGTGCCAGCAGTGAAACGGCAGCAACTAATGAAAAACTGTTTTTT,CASSETAATNEKLFF
TRBV19,TRBD1,TRBJ1-1,-,TGTGCCAGTAGTAGGAGGACAGGAGTTATGAACACTGAAGCTTTCTTT,CASSRRTGVMNTEAFF
TRBV6-5,-,TRBJ1-1,once,TGTGCCAGCCGACTGCATACAGGGAACACTGAAGCTTTCTTT,CASRLHTGNTEAFF
TRBV6-1,-,TRBJ1-3,-,TGTGCCAGCAATCCGGGAGGCTCTGGAAACACCATATATTTT,CASNPGGSGNTIYF
TRBV6-6,-,TRBJ1-2,few,TGTGCCAGCAGACCGACAGCAAGCTATGGCTACACCTTC,CASRPTASYGYTF
TRBV11-2,TRBD1,TRBJ2-7,once,TGTGCCAGCAGCCCCCGGACAGGGACTTTCTACGAGCAGTACTTC,CASSPRTGTFYEQYF
TRBV5-4,TRBD1,TRBJ2-2,-,TGTGCCAGCAGCTTGCCCAGGACAGGGCTGGGGAACACCGGGGAGCTGTTTTTT,CASSLPRTGLGNTGELFF
TRBV27,-,TRBJ1-3,-,TGTGCCAGTGGACAGTGGGGAAACACCATATATTTT,CASGQWGNTIYF
TRBV7-2,-,TRBJ1-1,-,TGTGCCAGCAGCTGGGGACAGAACACTGAAGCTTTCTTT,CASSWGQNTEAFF
TRBV5-4,-,TRBJ1-1,once,TGTGCCAGCAGCCCCAACAGGCTACCCTTCGAAGCTTTCTTT,CASSPNRLPFEAFF
TRBV4-3,-,TRBJ1-3,-,TGCGCCAGCAGCCAGGACCACTTCCCCGGGGACACCATATATTTT,CASSQDHFPGDTIYF
TRBV27,-,TRBJ2-5,-,TGTGCCAGCAGTTCCCTCGGCCACCAAGAGACCCAGTACTTC,CASSSLGHQETQYF
TRBV6-6,-,TRBJ1-5,-,TGTGCCAGCAGTTACTCGATGCATCAGCCCCAGCATTTT,CASSYSMHQPQHF
TRBV5-1,-,TRBJ2-3,-,TGCGCCAGCAGCGAACAGGGGGGGATCGACACAGATACGCAGTATTTT,CASSEQGGIDTDTQYF